This T cell receptor beta chain was observed in a study of breast tumors, draining lymph nodes, adjacent tissues. Samples came from axillary lymph nodes draining the breast cancer. Study-level results: Most tumor T cells seemingly derive from lymph node, then expand in tumor. Compared with lymph nodes, tumors were less diverse; compared with nontumor tissue, more. The lymph node origin of tumor T cells was framed as consistent with a hypothesis, not demonstrated.

TCRdb recomputed calls from the multiplex PCR reads with MiXCR, one row per CDR3 protein. The profile shows around 230,000 distinct CDR3 sequences, approximately 30% of them singletons. This clonotype has a count of ten or more. Antigen: not known. The CDR3 sequence is 12 residues long. The germline V gene has CDR1 DFQATT and CDR2 SNEGSKA (reference sequence). V dropped 6 bases and J dropped 3 bases, with 9 bases sitting between them. Sequencing used axillary lymph node tissue. The chain couples TRBV20-1 to TRBJ2-1; D might be TRBD1 (5 bases). This receptor was taken from a female donor with breast cancer. Some clones in this sample may be carry-over from other donors' samples. In DNA, the CDR3 is TGCAGTGCACAGGAGAACTACAATGAGCAGTTCTTC. Translation: CSAQENYNEQFF.